A single TCR beta chain is shown here with its context. The data are from a study of T cell changes during pregnancy in multiple sclerosis. The CDR3 totals 14 residues. The germline V gene encodes CDR1 SEHNR and CDR2 FQNEAQ (reference sequence). V was pared by 5 bases and J by 2 bases, with 5 bases of the junction left unmatched. The repertoire was sequenced with immunoSEQ multiplex PCR; TCRdb's copy has only in-frame clones and lacks some. In the table there are 15,000 to 20,000 clones, about 89% of which are singletons. Sequenced here: CD8+ T cells from peripheral blood mononuclear cells, sampled in the second trimester of pregnancy. The chain employs TRBV7-9 and TRBJ2-5; 7 bases fit TRBD2. The sequence came from a female donor in good health, enrolled as a control in a pregnancy study. The CDR3, as DNA: TGTGCCAGCAGCAAGACGGGGGGACAAGAGACCCAGTACTTC. Translating it yields CASSKTGGQETQYF.